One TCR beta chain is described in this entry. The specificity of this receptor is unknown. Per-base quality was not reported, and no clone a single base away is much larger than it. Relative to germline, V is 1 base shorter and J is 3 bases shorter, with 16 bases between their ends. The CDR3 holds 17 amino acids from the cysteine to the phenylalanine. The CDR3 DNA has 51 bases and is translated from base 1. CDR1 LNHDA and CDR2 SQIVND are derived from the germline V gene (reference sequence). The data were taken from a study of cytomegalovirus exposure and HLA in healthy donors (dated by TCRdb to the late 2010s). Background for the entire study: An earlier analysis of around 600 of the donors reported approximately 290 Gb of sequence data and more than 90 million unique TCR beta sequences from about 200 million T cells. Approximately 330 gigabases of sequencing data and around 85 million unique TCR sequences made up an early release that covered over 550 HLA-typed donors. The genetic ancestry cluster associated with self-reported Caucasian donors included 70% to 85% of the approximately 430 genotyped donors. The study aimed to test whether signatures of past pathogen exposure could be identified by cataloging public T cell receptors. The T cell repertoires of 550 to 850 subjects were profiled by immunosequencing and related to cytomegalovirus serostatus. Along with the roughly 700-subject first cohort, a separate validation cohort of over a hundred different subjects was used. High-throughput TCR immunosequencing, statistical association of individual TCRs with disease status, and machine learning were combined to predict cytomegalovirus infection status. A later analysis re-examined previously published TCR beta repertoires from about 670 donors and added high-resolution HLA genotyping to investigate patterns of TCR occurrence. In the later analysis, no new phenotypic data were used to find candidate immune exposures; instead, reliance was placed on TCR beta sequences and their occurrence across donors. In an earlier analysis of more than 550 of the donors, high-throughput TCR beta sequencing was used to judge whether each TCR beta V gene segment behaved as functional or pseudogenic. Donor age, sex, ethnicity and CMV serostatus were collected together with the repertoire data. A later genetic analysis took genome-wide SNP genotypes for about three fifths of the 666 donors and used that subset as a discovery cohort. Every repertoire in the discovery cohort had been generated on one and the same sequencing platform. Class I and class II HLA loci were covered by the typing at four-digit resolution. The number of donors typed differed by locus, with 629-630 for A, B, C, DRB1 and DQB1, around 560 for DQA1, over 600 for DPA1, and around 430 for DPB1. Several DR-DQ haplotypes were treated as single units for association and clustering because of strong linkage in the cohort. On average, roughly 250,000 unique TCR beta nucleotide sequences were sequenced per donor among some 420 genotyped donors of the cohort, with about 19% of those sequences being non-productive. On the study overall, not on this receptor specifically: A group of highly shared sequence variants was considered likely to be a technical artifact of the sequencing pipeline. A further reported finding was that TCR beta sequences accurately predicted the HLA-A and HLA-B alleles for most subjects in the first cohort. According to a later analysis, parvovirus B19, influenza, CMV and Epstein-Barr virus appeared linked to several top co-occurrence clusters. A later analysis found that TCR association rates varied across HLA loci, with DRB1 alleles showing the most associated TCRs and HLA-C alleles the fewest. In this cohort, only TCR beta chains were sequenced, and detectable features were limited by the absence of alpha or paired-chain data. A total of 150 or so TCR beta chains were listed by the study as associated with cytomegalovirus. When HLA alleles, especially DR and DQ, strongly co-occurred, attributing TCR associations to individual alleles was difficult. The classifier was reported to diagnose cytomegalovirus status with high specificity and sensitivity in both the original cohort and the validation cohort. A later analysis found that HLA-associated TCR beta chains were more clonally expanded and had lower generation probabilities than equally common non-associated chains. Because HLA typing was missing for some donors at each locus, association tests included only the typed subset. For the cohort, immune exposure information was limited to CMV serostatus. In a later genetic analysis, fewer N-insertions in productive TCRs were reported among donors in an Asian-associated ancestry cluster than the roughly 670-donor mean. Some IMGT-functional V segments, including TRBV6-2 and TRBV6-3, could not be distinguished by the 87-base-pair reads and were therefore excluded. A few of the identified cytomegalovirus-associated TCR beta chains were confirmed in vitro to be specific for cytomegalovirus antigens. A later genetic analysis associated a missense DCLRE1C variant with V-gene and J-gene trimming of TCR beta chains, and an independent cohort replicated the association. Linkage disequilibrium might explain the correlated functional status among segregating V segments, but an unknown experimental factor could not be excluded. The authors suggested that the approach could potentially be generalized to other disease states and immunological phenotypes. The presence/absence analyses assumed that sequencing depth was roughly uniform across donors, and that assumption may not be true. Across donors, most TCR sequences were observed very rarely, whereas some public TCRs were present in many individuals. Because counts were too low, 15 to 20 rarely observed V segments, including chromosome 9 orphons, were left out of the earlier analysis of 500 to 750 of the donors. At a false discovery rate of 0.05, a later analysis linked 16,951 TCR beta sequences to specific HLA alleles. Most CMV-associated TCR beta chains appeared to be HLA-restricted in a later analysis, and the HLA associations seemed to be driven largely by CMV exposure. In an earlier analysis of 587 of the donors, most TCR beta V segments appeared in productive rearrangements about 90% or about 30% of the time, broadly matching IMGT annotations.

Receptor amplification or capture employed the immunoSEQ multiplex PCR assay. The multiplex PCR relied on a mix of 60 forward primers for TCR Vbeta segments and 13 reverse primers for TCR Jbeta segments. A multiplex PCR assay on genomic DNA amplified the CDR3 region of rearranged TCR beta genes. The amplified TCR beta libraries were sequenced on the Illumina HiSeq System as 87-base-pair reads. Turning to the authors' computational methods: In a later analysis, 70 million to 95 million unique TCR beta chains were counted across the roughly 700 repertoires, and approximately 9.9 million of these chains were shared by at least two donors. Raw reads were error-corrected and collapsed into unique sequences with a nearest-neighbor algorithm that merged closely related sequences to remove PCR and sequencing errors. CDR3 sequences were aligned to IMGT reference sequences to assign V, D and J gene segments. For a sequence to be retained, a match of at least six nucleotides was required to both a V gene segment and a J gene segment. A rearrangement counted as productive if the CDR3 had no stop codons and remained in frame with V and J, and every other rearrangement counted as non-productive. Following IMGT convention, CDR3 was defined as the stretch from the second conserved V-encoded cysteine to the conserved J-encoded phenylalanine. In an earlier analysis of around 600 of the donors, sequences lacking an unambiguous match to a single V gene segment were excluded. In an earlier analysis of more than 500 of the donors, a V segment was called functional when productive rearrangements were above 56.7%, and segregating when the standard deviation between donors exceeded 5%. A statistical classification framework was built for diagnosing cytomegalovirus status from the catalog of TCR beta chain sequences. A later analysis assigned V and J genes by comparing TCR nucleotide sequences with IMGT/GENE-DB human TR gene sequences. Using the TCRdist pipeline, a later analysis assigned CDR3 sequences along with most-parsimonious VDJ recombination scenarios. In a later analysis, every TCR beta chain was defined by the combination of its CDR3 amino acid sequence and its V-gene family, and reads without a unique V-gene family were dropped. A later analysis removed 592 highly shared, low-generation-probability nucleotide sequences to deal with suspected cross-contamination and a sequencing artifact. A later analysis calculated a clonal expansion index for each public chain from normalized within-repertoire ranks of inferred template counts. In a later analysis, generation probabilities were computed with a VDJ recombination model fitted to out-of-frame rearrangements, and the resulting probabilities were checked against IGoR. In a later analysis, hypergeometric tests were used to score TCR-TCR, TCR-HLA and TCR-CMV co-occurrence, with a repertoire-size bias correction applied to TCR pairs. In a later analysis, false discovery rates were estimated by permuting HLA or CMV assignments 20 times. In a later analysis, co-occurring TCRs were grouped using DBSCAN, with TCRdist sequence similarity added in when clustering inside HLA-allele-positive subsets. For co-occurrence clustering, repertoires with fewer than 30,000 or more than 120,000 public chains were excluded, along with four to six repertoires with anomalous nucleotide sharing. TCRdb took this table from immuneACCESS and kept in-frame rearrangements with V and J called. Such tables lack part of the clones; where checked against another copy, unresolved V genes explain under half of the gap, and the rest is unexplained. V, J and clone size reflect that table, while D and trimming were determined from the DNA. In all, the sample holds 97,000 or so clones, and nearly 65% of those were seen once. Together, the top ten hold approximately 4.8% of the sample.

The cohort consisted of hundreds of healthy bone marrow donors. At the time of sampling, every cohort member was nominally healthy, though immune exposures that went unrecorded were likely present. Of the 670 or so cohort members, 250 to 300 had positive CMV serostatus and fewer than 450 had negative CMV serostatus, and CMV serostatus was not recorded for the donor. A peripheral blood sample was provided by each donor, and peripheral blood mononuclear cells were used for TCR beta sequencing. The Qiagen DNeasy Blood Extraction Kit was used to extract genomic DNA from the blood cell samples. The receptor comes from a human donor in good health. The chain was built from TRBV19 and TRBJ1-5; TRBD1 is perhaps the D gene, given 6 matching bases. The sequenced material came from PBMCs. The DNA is TGTGCCAGTAGTATAGCTGGTGGACAGAAGTTCAATCAGCCCCAGCATTTT. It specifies CASSIAGGQKFNQPQHF.